The next 15 T cell receptor beta chains were all read from a single sample in a study of Graves' ophthalmopathy and Graves' hyperthyroidism. TCR beta CDR3 regions were amplified from RNA transcripts. First-round RT-PCR employed HTBI primers, with a second-round multiplex PCR after it. Using its own MiXCR run on the multiplex PCR reads, TCRdb lists one record per CDR3 protein. The table lists tens of thousands of distinct CDR3 sequences, approximately 47% of them singletons, with approximately 4.8% in the top ten. The sequencing input was peripheral blood. These receptors were collected from an adult woman with Graves' ophthalmopathy.

In its sample, this clonotype was seen many times. This chain connects TRBV9 to TRBJ2-7; D might be TRBD1 or TRBD2, each matching 5 bases. The CDR3 consists of 15 residues. V was trimmed by 0 bases and J by 2 bases, leaving 12 bases between them. In germline, CDR1 is SGDLS, CDR2 YYNGEE. The CDR3 bases are TGTGCCAGCAGCGTAGCTGGGGACCTCACCTACGAGCAGTACTTC. Translation gives CASSVAGDLTYEQYF.

This clonotype has ten or more counts. The chain employs TRBV6-5 and TRBJ1-2; 11 nucleotides line up with TRBD1. CDR3 length: 16 amino acids. The junction had 10 bases not matched to a gene; V was cut back by 4 bases and J by 6 bases. Germline V gene lookup returns CDR1 MNHEY and CDR2 SVGAGI. CDR3 loop: CASSFSPGQGANGYTF. In DNA, the CDR3 is TGTGCCAGCAGTTTCTCCCCTGGACAGGGGGCGAATGGCTACACCTTC.

At least ten counts were recorded for this clonotype. V usage is TRBV7-9 and J usage is TRBJ1-1, with D possibly matching TRBD1 (5 bases). CDR3 size: 15 residues. Trimming stripped 7 bases from V and 0 bases from J, with 15 bases between. The germline gives CDR1 SEHNR, CDR2 FQNEAQ (reference sequence). The CDR3 is CASNPREGVNTEAFF. CDR3 in DNA: TGTGCCAGCAACCCTCGGGAAGGGGTGAACACTGAAGCTTTCTTT. Drawing the rest from reference TRBV7-9 and TRBJ1-1, the complete variable domain is DTGVSQNPRHKITKRGQNVTFRCDPISEHNRLYWYRQTLGQGPEFLTYFQNEAQLEKSRLLSDRFSAERPKGSFSTLEIQRTEQGDSAMYLCASNPREGVNTEAFFGQGTRLTVV.

This clonotype was detected ten times or more. V and J are TRBV5-1 and TRBJ2-1; 15 nucleotides match TRBD2. CDR1 and CDR2 (germline): SGHRS, YFSETQ. This CDR3 region has 17 residues. The V segment lost 4 bases and the J segment 7 bases; nucleotides outside the gene matches: 9. Here the CDR3 reads CASSQGLAGGPGNEQFF. CDR3 nucleotides: TGCGCCAGCAGCCAAGGACTAGCGGGAGGGCCGGGTAATGAGCAGTTCTTC.

This clonotype showed up many times. The chain recombines TRBV6-1 with TRBJ1-5; 11 nucleotides align to TRBD1. The CDR3 is 15 amino acids. Germline loops: CDR1 MNHNS, CDR2 SASEGT. V trimming: 7 bases; J trimming: 6 bases; junction bases outside the gene matches: 8. The CDR3 bases are TGTGCCAGCAAGACTGGGACAGGGGGAGGTCAGCCCCAGCATTTT. It yields the protein CASKTGTGGGQPQHF.

Relative to its sample, this clonotype is medium-sized. The rearrangement links TRBV7-9 to TRBJ2-3; D remains ambiguous. Trimming removed 4 bases at V and 4 bases at J, with 6 bases between. CDR1 is SEHNR and CDR2 is FQNEAQ in the germline V gene (reference sequence). The length of the CDR3 is 12 residues. CDR3 protein: CASSSNSDTQYF. The CDR3 DNA reads TGTGCCAGCAGCTCCAATTCAGATACGCAGTATTTT. Variable domain in full (rest from reference TRBV7-9 and TRBJ2-3): DTGVSQNPRHKITKRGQNVTFRCDPISEHNRLYWYRQTLGQGPEFLTYFQNEAQLEKSRLLSDRFSAERPKGSFSTLEIQRTEQGDSAMYLCASSSNSDTQYFGPGTRLTVL.

The chain couples TRBV7-8 to TRBJ2-3, with TRBD2 as a possible D gene (5 bases). V shed 3 bases and J shed 2 bases, with 15 bases lying between them. The V gene's germline CDR1 is SGHVS and CDR2 FQNEAQ. The CDR3 spans 16 residues. CDR3 protein: CASSLASRITTDTQYF. The CDR3 region has the DNA TGTGCCAGCAGCTTGGCTAGCAGGATTACCACAGATACGCAGTATTTT.

The chain links TRBV29-1 to TRBJ2-1, with 7 bases matching TRBD2. Looked up from germline, CDR1 is SQVTM and CDR2 is ANQGSEA. The length of the CDR3 is 13 residues. The junction had 9 bases not matched to a gene; V was cut back by 8 bases and J by 5 bases. The CDR3: CSPPRGEDNEQFF. CDR3 nucleotide sequence: TGCAGCCCCCCCCGGGGGGAGGACAATGAGCAGTTCTTC.

The chain uses TRBV10-3 and TRBJ2-1, with 9 positions matching TRBD1. Per germline, CDR1 ENHRY and CDR2 SYGVKD. V dropped 0 bases and J dropped 7; count of bases not matched to a gene: 7. The CDR3 runs 16 residues. DNA for the CDR3: TGTGCCATCAGTGAGTCTGACGGGACAGGGTCAAATGAGCAGTTCTTC. Translated: CAISESDGTGSNEQFF.

This clonotype is labeled as medium-sized. The V gene is TRBV7-8, the J gene TRBJ1-6; 7 bases match TRBD1. The V segment lost 5 bases and the J segment 6 bases; nucleotides outside the gene matches: 7. The germline V gene has CDR1 SGHVS and CDR2 FQNEAQ. This CDR3 region has 15 residues. CDR3 nucleotides: TGTGCCAGCAGCCCTACCGGGACAGTTAATTCACCCCTCCACTTT. Its protein product is CASSPTGTVNSPLHF.

This clonotype has at least ten counts. The rearrangement links TRBV28 to TRBJ1-6; D possibly corresponds to TRBD1 (5 bases). Trimming pared 3 bases from V and 4 bases from J, leaving 10 bases between. The CDR3 has 15 amino acids. Germline lookup yields CDR1 MDHEN and CDR2 SYDVKM. CDR3 region: CASSFRGSYNSPLHF. The CDR3 nucleotides are TGTGCCAGCAGTTTCCGGGGCAGTTATAATTCACCCCTCCACTTT.

This clonotype was counted many times. V and J are TRBV12-3 or TRBV12-4 and TRBJ2-5; 7 bases are a match to TRBD2. J gave up 3 bases and V 6 bases, and 10 bases lay outside the gene matches. The CDR3 has 15 amino acids. CDR3 region: CASRPPGGGEETQYF. CDR3 nucleotide sequence: TGTGCCAGCAGACCCCCGGGAGGCGGGGAAGAGACCCAGTACTTC.

Notes on this clonotype: A read error is likely, as this CDR3 ends without the conserved phenylalanine or tryptophan. The V call is TRBV20-1, the J call TRBJ2-3, with D uncertain. From germline, CDR1 is DFQATT and CDR2 SNEGSKA (reference sequence). CDR3 length: 15 residues. V lost 0 bases and J 2 bases, leaving 12 bases between the germline ends. The CDR3 is CSARDGKGSTDTQYL. The CDR3 bases are TGCAGTGCTAGAGATGGGAAAGGGTCCACAGATACGCAGTATCTT.

The rearrangement uses TRBV14 and TRBJ1-2; D is unclear. Germline values: CDR1 SGHDN, CDR2 FVKESK. The CDR3 spans 10 residues. The DNA of the CDR3 is TGTGCTTGGGGATTCTATGGCTACACCTTC. It codes for CAWGFYGYTF.

The chain employs TRBV2 and TRBJ2-7, with TRBD1 matching over 9 bases. CDR3 length: 15 residues. V dropped 5 bases and J dropped 5; count of bases not matched to a gene: 10. Germline CDR1 reads SNHLY; CDR2 reads FYNNEI. CDR3 nucleotide sequence: TGTGCCAGCAGTACTATACAGGGGGCGCAAAACGAGCAGTACTTC. Translated, it gives CASSTIQGAQNEQYF.